This T cell receptor (beta chain) comes out of a study of T cell responses to AZD1222 COVID-19 vaccine. The table came from immunoSEQ multiplex PCR; TCRdb's copy has only in-frame clones and leaves some out. The sample lists about 120,000 clones; less than 95% were seen once. CDR3 length: 13 amino acids. V gave up 2 bases and J gave up 1 base, with 2 bases separating them. Per the germline V gene, CDR1 is MRHNA and CDR2 is SNTAGT. The rearrangement uses TRBV6-4 and TRBJ2-2; D uncertain. The input for sequencing was peripheral blood, taken on day 0 of AZD1222 vaccination. The TCR sequence derives from an adult in good health. CDR3 sequence (DNA): TGTGCCAGCAGTGACCTGAACACCGGGGAGCTGTTTTTT. It specifies CASSDLNTGELFF.